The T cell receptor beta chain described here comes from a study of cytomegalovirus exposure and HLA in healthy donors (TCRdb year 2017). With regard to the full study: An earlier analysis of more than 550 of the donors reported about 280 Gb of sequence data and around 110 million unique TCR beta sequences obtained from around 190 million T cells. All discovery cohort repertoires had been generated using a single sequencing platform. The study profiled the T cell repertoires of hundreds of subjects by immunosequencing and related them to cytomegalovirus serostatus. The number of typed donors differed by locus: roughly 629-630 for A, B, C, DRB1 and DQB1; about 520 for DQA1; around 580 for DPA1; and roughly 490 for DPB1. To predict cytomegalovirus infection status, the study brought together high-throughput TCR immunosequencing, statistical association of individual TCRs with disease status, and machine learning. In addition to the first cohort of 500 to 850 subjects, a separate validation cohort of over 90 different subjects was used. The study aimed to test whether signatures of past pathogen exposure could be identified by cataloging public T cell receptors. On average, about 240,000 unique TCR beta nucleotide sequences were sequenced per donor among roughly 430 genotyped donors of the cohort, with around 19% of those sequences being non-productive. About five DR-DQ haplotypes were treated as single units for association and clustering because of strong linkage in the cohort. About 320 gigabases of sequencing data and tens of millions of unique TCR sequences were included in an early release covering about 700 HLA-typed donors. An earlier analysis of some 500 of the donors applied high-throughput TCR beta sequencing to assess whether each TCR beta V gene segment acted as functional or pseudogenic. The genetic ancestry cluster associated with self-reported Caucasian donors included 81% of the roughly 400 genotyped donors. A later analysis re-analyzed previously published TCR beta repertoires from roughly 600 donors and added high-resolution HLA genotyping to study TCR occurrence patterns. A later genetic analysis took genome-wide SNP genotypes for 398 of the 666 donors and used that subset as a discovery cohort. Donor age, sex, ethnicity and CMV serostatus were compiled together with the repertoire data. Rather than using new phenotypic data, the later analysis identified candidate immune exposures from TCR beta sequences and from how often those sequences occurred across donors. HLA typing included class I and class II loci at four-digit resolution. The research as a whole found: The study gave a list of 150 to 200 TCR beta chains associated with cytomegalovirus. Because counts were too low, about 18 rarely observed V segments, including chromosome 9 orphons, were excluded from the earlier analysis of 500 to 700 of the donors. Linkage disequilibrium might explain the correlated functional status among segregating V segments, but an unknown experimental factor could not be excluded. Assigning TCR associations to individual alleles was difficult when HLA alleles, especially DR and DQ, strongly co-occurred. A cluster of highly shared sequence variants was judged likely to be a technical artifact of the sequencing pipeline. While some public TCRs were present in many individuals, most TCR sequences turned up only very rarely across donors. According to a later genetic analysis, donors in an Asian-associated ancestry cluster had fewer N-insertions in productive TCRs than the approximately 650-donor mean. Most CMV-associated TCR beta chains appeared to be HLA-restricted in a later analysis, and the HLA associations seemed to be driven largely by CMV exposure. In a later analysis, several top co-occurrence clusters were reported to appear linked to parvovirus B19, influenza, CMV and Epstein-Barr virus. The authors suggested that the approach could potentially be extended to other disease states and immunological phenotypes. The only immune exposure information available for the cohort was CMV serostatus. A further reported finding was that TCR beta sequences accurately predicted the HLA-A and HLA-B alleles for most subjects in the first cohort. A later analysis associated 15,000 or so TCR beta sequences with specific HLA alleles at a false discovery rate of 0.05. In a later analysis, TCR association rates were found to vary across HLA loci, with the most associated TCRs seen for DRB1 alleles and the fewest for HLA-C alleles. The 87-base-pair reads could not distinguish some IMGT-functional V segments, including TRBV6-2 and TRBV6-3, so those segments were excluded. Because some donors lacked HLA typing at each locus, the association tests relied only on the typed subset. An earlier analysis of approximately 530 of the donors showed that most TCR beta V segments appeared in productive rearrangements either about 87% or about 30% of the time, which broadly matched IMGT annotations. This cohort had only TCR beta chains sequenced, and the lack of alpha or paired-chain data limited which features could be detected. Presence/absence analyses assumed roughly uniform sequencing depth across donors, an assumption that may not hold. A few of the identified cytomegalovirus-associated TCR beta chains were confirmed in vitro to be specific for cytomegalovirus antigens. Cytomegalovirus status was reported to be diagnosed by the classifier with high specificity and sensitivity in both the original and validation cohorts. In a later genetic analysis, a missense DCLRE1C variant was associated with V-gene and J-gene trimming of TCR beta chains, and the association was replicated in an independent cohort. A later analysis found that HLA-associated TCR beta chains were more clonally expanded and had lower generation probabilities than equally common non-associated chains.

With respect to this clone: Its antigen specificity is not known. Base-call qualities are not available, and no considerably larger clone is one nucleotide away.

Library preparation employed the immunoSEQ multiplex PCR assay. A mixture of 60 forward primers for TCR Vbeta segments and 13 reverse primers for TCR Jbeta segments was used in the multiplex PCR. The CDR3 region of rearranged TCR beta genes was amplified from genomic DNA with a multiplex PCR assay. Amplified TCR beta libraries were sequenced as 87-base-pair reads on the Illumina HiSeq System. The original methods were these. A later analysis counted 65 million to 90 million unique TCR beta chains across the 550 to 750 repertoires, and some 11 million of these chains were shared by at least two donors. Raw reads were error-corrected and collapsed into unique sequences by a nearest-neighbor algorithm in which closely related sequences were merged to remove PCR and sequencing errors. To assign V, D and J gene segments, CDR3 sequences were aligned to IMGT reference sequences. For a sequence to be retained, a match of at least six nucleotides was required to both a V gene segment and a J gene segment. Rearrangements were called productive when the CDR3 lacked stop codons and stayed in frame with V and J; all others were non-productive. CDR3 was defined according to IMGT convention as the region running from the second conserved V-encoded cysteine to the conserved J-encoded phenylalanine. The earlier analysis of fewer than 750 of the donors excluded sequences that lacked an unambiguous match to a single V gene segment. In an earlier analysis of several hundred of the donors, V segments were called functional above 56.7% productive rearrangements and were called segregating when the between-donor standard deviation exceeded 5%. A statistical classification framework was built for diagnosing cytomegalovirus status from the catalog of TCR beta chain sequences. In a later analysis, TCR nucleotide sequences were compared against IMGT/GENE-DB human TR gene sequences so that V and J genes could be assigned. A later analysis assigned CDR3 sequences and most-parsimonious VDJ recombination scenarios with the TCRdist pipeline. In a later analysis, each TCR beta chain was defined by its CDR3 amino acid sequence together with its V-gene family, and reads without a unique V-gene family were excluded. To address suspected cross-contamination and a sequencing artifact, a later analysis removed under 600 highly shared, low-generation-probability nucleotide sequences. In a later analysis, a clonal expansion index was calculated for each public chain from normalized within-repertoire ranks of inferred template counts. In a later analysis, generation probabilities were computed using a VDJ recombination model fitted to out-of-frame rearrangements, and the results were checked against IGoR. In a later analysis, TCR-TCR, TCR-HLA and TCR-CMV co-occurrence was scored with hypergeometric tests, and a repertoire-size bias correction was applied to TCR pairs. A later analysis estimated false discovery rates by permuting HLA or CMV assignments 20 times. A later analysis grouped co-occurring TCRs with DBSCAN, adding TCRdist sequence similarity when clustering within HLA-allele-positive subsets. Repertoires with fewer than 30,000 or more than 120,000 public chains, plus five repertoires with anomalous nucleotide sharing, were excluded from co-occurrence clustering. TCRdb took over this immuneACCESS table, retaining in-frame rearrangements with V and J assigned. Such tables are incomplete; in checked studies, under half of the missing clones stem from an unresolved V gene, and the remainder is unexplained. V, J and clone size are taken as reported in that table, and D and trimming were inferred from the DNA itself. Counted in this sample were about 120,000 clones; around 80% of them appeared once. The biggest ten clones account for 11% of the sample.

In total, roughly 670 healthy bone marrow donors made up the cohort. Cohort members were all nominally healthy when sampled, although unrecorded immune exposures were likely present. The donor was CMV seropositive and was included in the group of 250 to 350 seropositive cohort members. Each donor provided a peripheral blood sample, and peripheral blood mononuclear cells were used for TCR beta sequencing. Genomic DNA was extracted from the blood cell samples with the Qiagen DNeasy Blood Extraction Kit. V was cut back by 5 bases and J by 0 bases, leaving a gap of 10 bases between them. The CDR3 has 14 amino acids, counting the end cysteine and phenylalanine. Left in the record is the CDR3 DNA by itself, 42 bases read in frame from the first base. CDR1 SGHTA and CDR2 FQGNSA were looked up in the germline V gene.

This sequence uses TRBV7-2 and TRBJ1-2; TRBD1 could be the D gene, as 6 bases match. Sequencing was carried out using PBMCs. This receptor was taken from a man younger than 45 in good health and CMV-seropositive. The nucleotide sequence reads TGTGCCAGCAGCCCAGGGGACGCTAACTATGGCTACACCTTC. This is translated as CASSPGDANYGYTF.